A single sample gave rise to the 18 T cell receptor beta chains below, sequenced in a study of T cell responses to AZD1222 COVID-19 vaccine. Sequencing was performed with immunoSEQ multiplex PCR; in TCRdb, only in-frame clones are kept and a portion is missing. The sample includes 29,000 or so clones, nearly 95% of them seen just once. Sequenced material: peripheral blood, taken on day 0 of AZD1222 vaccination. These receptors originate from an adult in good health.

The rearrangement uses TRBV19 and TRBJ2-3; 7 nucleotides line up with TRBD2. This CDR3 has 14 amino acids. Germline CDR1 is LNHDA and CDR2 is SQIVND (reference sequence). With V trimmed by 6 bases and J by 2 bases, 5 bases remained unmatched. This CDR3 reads CASSKAGPTDTQYF. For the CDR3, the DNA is TGTGCCAGTAGCAAAGCGGGACCCACAGATACGCAGTATTTT.

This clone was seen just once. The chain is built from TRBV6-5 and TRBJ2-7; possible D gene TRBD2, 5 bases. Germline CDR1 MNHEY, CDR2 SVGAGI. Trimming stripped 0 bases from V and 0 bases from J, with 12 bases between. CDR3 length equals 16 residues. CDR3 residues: CASSYSTGEHSYEQYF. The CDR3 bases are TGTGCCAGCAGTTACTCTACCGGGGAACACTCCTACGAGCAGTACTTC.

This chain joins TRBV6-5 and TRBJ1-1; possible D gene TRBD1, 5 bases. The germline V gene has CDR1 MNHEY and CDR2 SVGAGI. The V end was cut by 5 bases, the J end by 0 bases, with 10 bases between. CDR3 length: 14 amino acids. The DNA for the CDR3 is TGTGCCAGCAGTACTACGGGACTGAACACTGAAGCTTTCTTT. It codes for CASSTTGLNTEAFF.

The DNA of the CDR3 is TGTGCCAGCTCACCAGGCCAGGGAATCGATGGCTACACCTTC. This translates into CASSPGQGIDGYTF. The chain couples TRBV18 to TRBJ1-2; D is possibly TRBD1 (5 bases). The CDR3 covers 14 residues. The ends were cut back, 2 bases at V and 6 bases at J, with 13 bases in the middle. The V gene's germline CDR1 is KGHSH and CDR2 LQKENI.

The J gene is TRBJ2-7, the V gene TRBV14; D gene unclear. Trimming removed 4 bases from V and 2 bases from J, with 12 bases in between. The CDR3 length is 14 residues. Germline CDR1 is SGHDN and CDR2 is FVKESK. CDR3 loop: CASSLNAGAYEQYF. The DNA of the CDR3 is TGTGCCAGCAGCCTCAATGCAGGAGCCTACGAGCAGTACTTC.

In DNA form, the CDR3 reads TGCAGCTTCCTCGTTGGGGGTTCCTCTAACTATGGCTACACCTTC. Translated, it gives CSFLVGGSSNYGYTF. J is TRBJ1-2 and V is TRBV29-1; a possible D gene is TRBD1 (5 bases). CDR1 and CDR2 (germline): SQVTM, ANQGSEA. The V gene lost 8 bases and the J gene lost 0 bases, with 19 bases spanning the gap. The length of the CDR3 is 15 residues.

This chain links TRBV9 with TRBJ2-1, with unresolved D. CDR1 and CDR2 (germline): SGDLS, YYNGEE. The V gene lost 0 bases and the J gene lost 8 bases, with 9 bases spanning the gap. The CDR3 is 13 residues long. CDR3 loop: CASSVVGWDEQFF. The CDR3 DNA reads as TGTGCCAGCAGCGTAGTCGGATGGGATGAGCAGTTCTTC.

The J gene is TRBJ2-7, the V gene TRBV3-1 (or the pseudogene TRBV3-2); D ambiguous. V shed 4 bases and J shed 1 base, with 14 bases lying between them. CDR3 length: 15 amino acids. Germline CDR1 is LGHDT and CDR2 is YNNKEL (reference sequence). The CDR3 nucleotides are TGTGCCAGCAGCCCGCAAGCATTCGGTTCCTACGAGCAGTACTTC. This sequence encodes CASSPQAFGSYEQYF.

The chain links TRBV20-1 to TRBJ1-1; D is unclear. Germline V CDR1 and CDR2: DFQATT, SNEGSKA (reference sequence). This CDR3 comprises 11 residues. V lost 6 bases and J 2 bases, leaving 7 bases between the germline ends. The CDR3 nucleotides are TGCAGTGCCGGGGTTAACACTGAAGCTTTCTTT. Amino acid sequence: CSAGVNTEAFF.

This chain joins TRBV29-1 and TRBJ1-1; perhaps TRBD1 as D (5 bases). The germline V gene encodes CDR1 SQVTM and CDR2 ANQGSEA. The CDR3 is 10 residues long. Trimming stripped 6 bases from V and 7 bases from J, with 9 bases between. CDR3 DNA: TGCAGCGTCAGGGTTAATGAAGCTTTCTTT. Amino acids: CSVRVNEAFF.

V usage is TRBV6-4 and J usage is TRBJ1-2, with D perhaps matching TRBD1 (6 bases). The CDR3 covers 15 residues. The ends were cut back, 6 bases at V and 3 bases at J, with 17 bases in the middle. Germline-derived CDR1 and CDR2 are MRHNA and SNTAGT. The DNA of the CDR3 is TGTGCCAGCAGCTACGGGGGCGCGGAAGACTATGGCTACACCTTC. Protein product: CASSYGGAEDYGYTF.

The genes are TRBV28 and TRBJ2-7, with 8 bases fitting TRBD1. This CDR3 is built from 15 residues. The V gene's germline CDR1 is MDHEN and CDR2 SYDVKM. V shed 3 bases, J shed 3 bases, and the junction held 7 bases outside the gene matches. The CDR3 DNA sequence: TGTGCCAGCAGTTTCAGGGGGCAAACCCGCTACGAGCAGTACTTC. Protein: CASSFRGQTRYEQYF.

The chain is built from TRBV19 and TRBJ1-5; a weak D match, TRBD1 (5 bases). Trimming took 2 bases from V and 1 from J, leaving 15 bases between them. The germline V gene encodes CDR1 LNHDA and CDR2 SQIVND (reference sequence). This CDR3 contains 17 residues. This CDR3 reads CASSIHGGINSNQPQHF. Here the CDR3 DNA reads TGTGCCAGTAGTATACACGGGGGGATCAACAGCAATCAGCCCCAGCATTTT.

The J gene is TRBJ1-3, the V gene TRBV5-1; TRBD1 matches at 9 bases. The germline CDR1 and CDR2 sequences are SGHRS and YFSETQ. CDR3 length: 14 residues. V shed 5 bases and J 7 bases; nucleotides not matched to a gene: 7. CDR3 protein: CASSAQGAGNTIYF. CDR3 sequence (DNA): TGCGCCAGCAGTGCACAGGGGGCGGGGAACACCATATATTTT.

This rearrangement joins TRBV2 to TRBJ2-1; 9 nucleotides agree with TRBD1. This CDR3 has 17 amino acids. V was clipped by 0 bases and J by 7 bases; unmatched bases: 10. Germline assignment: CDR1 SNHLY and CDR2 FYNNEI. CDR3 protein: CASSEAFVNRGRNEQFF. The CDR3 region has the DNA TGTGCCAGCAGTGAAGCCTTCGTAAACAGGGGGCGGAATGAGCAGTTCTTC.

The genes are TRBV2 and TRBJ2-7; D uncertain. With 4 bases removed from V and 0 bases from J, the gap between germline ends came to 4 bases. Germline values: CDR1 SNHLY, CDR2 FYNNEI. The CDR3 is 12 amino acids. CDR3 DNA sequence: TGTGCCAGCAGTGTCTCCTCCTACGAGCAGTACTTC. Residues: CASSVSSYEQYF. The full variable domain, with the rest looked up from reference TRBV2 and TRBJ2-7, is EPEVTQTPSHQVTQMGQEVILRCVPISNHLYFYWYRQILGQKVEFLVSFYNNEISEKSEIFDDQFSVERPDGSNFTLKIRSTKLEDSAMYFCASSVSSYEQYFGPGTRLTVT.

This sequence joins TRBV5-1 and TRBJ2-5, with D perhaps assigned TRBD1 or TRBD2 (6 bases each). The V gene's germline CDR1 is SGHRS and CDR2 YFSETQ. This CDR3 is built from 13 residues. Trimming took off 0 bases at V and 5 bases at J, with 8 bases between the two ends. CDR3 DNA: TGCGCCAGCAGCTTGGGAGGGGGGGAGACCCAGTACTTC. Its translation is CASSLGGGETQYF.

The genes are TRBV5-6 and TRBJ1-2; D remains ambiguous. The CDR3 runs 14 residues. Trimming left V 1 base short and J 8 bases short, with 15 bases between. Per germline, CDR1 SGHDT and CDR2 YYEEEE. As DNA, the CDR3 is TGTGCCAGCAGCTTGAATTTGGGCGGGGAAGGCTACACCTTC. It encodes CASSLNLGGEGYTF.